The sequence of this TCR beta chain was determined in a study of T cell changes during pregnancy in multiple sclerosis. Data came from immunoSEQ multiplex PCR; TCRdb stores just in-frame clones and leaves some out. This sample yields 60,000 to 65,000 clones, of which about nine tenths are seen a single time; roughly 2.2% belongs to the top ten. The receptor comes from a female donor with multiple sclerosis, enrolled in a pregnancy study. The sequencing used peripheral blood, collected in the first trimester of pregnancy.

The CDR3 protein is CASSQDLAGAGETQYF. CDR3 nucleotide sequence: TGTGCCAGCAGCCAAGATCTCGCGGGGGCTGGAGAGACCCAGTACTTC. The chain joins TRBV14 to TRBJ2-5, with D maybe TRBD2 (7 bases). This CDR3 spans 16 amino acids. The V end was cut by 0 bases, the J end by 4 bases, with 15 bases between. In germline, CDR1 is SGHDN, CDR2 FVKESK.